Below are 4 T cell receptor beta chains sequenced from a single sample in a study of blood T cell repertoires in COVID-19. Assay: immunoSEQ multiplex PCR; the TCRdb copy retains only in-frame clones and omits some. The table includes over 200,000 clones, 75% to 85% detected once. The sample was peripheral blood. All receptors come from a woman aged 25 to 39 with COVID-19, enrolled during active disease.

This sequence joins TRBV7-9 and TRBJ2-1; a possible D gene is TRBD1 (5 bases). Germline V gene data show CDR1 as SEHNR and CDR2 as FQNEAQ (reference sequence). This CDR3 spans 15 amino acids. The ends were cut back, 1 base at V and 4 bases at J, with 11 bases in the middle. The CDR3 sequence is CASSLGRADYNEQFF. In nucleotides, the CDR3 is TGTGCCAGCAGCTTAGGCAGGGCCGATTACAATGAGCAGTTCTTC.

V usage is TRBV6-5 and J usage is TRBJ1-5, with D perhaps TRBD1 (5 bases). CDR3 length: 15 amino acids. Germline CDR1 reads MNHEY; CDR2 reads SVGAGI. V was clipped by 3 bases and J by 1 base, with 10 bases between them. The CDR3 region is CASSYRGGSNQPQHF. The DNA for the CDR3 is TGTGCCAGCAGTTATCGCGGGGGAAGCAATCAGCCCCAGCATTTT.

The chain uses TRBV5-4 and TRBJ2-3; D may be TRBD2 (5 bases). The CDR3 consists of 15 residues. Per germline, CDR1 SGHNT and CDR2 YYREEE (reference sequence). Trimming cost V 1 base and J 1 base, with 10 bases left between them. CDR3 nucleotide sequence: TGTGCCAGCAGCTTGCCCGGGATAGGCACAGATACGCAGTATTTT. Its protein product is CASSLPGIGTDTQYF.

The chain is built from TRBV9 and TRBJ1-1, with a possible D match to TRBD1 (5 bases). V shed 0 bases and J shed 8 bases, with 11 bases lying between them. Germline V gene lookup returns CDR1 SGDLS and CDR2 YYNGEE. The CDR3 has 13 residues. As DNA, the CDR3 is TGTGCCAGCAGCGTAGTTCCAGGGCCCGAAGCTTTCTTT. Residues: CASSVVPGPEAFF.